This is a list of T cell receptor beta chains from one sample in a study of siplizumab effects on memory and regulatory T cells. Sequencing was performed with immunoSEQ multiplex PCR; in TCRdb, only in-frame clones are kept and a portion is missing. The sample yields roughly 68,000 clones, less than 90% seen once. The material sequenced was memory CD4+ T cells sorted from blood. All receptors come from a human donor in good health. Both conserved end residues are part of each CDR3. The D gene is left open where the match is weak. The size of a clone is reported for some rows only, either as once, few or many, or as a class for expanded clones.

abundance	j_gene	d_gene	v_gene	CDR3nt	CDR3aa
NA	TRBJ2-6	NA	TRBV27	TGTGCCAGCAGTCCCTGGGGGGACGGGGGCTCTGGGGCCAACGTCCTGACTTTC	CASSPWGDGGSGANVLTF
few	TRBJ1-1	NA	TRBV30	TGTGCCTGGACACAGTTTCAGAGTATGAACACTGAAGCTTTCTTT	CAWTQFQSMNTEAFF
NA	TRBJ1-6	NA	TRBV6-1	TGTGCCAGCAGCGAAGGGCGTCGGACTTCTAATTCACCCCTCCACTTT	CASSEGRRTSNSPLHF
once	TRBJ2-1	TRBD2	TRBV18	TGTGCCAGCTCAGGTAGCGGGGGGTCGAGCTCCTACAATGAGCAGTTCTTC	CASSGSGGSSSYNEQFF
NA	TRBJ2-7	NA	TRBV6-5	TGTGCCAGCAGTTACTCGCAGGCTAGCGAATACGAGCAGTACTTC	CASSYSQASEYEQYF
NA	TRBJ1-5	NA	TRBV2	TGTGCCAGCAGTGAACGGCAGGGCGGGGCTCAGCCCCAGCATTTT	CASSERQGGAQPQHF
NA	TRBJ2-1	NA	TRBV20-1	TGCAGTGCTCCCAGCGGAAAAGAGCAGTTCTTC	CSAPSGKEQFF
NA	TRBJ2-7	NA	TRBV7-6	TGTGCCAGCAGCTTTCAGGGAAGCGGTTACGAGCAGTACTTC	CASSFQGSGYEQYF
NA	TRBJ2-7	NA	TRBV2	TGTGCCAGCAGGCGTGCGGGGACGGTGCAGTACTTC	CASRRAGTVQYF
NA	TRBJ1-1	NA	TRBV19	TGTGCCAGTAGTACCCGCCGGGACTCATCGCTCACTGAAGCTTTCTTT	CASSTRRDSSLTEAFF